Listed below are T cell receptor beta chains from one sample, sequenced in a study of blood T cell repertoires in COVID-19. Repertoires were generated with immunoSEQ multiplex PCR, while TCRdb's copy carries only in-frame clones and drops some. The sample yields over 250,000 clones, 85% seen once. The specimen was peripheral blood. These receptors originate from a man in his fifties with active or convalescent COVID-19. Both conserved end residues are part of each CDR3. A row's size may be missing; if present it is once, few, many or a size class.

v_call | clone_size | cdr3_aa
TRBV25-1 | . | CASRPTLGQGGTEAFF
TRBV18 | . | CASSGNRGQGTEAFF
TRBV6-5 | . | CASSRTEGNTIYF
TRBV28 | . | CASSSTGMGVQAEAFF
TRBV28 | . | CGAGDTDTQYF
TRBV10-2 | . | CASSESGRNGGEQFF
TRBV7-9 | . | CASSLGLAGGPSIYEQYF
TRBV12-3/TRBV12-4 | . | CASSLHYNSPLHF
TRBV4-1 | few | CASSPEVTGIDGYTF
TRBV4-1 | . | CASSQGTGGIQETQYF
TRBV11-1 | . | CASSGRISSYNEQFF
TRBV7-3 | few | CASSLLAGSEQFF
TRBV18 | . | CASSPPLFDYGYTF
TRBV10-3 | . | CAIGLPLTGEQYF
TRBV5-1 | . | CASSFDRNGEQFF
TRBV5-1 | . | CASSARKPGLAGDEQFF
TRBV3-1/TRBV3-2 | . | CASSTGAKNIQYF
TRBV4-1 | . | CASSQEAGQRSSPLHF
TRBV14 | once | CASSLGLAVGSRDNEQFF
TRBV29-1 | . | CSVRLIEGYTF
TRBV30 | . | CAWGAGTVSGNTIYF
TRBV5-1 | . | CASSTLPGFGAFF
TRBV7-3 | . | CASSPLGTSNNEQFF
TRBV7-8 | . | CASSLVPSGAYNEQFF
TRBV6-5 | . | CASRRRTGGEETQYF
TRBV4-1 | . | CASSQDEVSGLYNEQFF
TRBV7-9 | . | CASSLDKVQFF
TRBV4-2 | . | CASSQESGWDNEQFF
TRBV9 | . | CASSNGQVGETQYF